Listed here are 13 T cell receptor beta chains from one sample, sequenced in a study of post-analysis software for immune sequencing data. These receptors' targets are unknown. Whole-study results and caveats: Patients used roughly five TRBV segments, including TRBV5-6, TRBV5-1 and TRBV20-1, more often than controls.

Included in the TCR beta cDNA libraries were unique molecular identifiers. TCRdb itself ran the PCR reads through MiXCR, one entry per CDR3 protein. The sample has roughly 620,000 distinct CDR3 sequences, 44% seen once. The specimen sequenced was blood. The receptors stem from a girl aged 10-17 years with multiple sclerosis.

Comments on this clonotype: An end of the junction differs from the germline gene, which may be a read error. The V call is TRBV10-3, the J call TRBJ2-7; 8 bases match TRBD1. Germline V gives CDR1 ENHRY, CDR2 SYGVKD. The CDR3 runs to 16 residues. The CDR3 sequence is CAISEDIGTGSYEQYF. CDR3 coding DNA: TGTGCTATCAGTGAGGATATTGGGACAGGTTCCTACGAGCAGTACTTC.

This chain connects TRBV6-2 or TRBV6-3 to TRBJ1-2, with a weak D call TRBD1 (6 bases). V lost 6 bases, J lost 4 bases, and 15 bases lay in between. The CDR3 totals 14 residues. Germline V gene data show CDR1 as MNHEY and CDR2 as SVGEGT. CDR3: CASRRQQGSYGYTF. In DNA, the CDR3 is TGTGCCAGCAGAAGACAACAGGGCTCCTATGGCTACACCTTC.

Here the CDR3 DNA reads TGTGCCACCAGTGACCCGGGACAGGGCTACGAGCAGTACTTC. This encodes CATSDPGQGYEQYF. The rearrangement links TRBV24-1 to TRBJ2-7, with 9 bases identical to TRBD1. Germline V gives CDR1 KGHDR, CDR2 SFDVKD. The CDR3 totals 14 residues. The V segment lost 4 bases and the J segment 3 bases; nucleotides outside the gene matches: 3.

This clonotype was observed a few times. J is TRBJ2-1 and V is TRBV20-1; D is undetermined. CDR1 and CDR2 from the germline V gene are DFQATT and SNEGSKA (reference sequence). This CDR3 has 14 residues. The CDR3 DNA reads TGCAGCCCCTTCCCCAAAACCCACTACAATGAGCAGTTCTTC. As protein: CSPFPKTHYNEQFF.

The CDR3 spells CASSMGQGWQPQHF. CDR3 nucleotides: TGTGCCAGCAGCATGGGACAGGGGTGGCAGCCCCAGCATTTT. This chain links TRBV7-2 with TRBJ1-5, with 10 bases identical to TRBD1. This CDR3 has 14 residues. Germline trimming cut 5 bases from V and 7 bases from J; bases unmatched to any gene: 5. Germline V CDR1 and CDR2: SGHTA, FQGNSA.

The chain joins TRBV7-6 to TRBJ2-5; the D is unclear. The germline V and J ends were trimmed by 7 bases and 5 bases, with 23 bases remaining between them. This CDR3 has 16 residues. Per the germline V gene, CDR1 is SGHVS and CDR2 is FNYEAQ. Here the CDR3 reads CASTRQAIHTRETQYF. CDR3 sequence (DNA): TGTGCCAGCACGCGGCAGGCTATACACACACGGGAGACCCAGTACTTC.

Here the CDR3 DNA reads TGCAGCGCCCCCCGGGAGCTAGACTACAATGAGCAGTTCTTC. Protein sequence: CSAPRELDYNEQFF. The V gene is TRBV29-1, the J gene TRBJ2-1, with D possibly matching TRBD2 (6 bases). Trimming took 7 bases from V and 3 from J, leaving 16 bases between them. The length of the CDR3 is 14 residues. Germline CDR1 reads SQVTM; CDR2 reads ANQGSEA.

This clonotype turned up a few times. The rearrangement uses TRBV9 and TRBJ1-5; D gene ambiguous. Trimming took off 0 bases at V and 3 bases at J, with 10 bases between the two ends. CDR1 SGDLS and CDR2 YYNGEE come from the germline V gene. The CDR3 contains 15 residues. CDR3 sequence (DNA): TGTGCCAGCAGCGTAGATGTAGGCGCCAATCAGCCCCAGCATTTT. It yields the protein CASSVDVGANQPQHF.

This sequence joins TRBV29-1 and TRBJ2-1, with TRBD1 matching over 9 bases. Trimming cost V 7 bases and J 0 bases; bases outside gene matches: 1. Germline values: CDR1 SQVTM, CDR2 ANQGSEA. The CDR3 sequence is 13 residues long. CDR3 sequence reads: CSGGQGSYNEQFF. Written as DNA, the CDR3 is TGCAGCGGGGGACAGGGCTCCTACAATGAGCAGTTCTTC.

The chain has TRBV6-6 and TRBJ2-5, with D unresolved. This CDR3 comprises 14 residues. V lost 8 bases, J lost 1 base, and 14 bases lay in between. Germline lookup yields CDR1 MNHNY and CDR2 SVGAGI (reference sequence). CDR3 sequence (DNA): TGTGCCAGCCGAGATTTTCGGTTCCAAGAGACCCAGTACTTC. Residues: CASRDFRFQETQYF.

On this clonotype: At one end the junction does not follow the germline gene, possibly because of a read error. This chain links TRBV11-2 with TRBJ1-6; tentatively, D is TRBD1 (6 bases). CDR1 and CDR2 (germline): SGHAT, FQNNGV. CDR3 length: 15 amino acids. CDR3 loop: CASSLVWGAASPRHF. DNA of the CDR3: TGTGCCAGCAGCCTGGTATGGGGGGCGGCCTCACCCCGCCACTTT.

This clonotype has only a few counts. V gene TRBV7-6 combines with J gene TRBJ2-7; no definite D call. This CDR3 spans 15 amino acids. Trimming stripped 1 base from V and 7 bases from J, with 17 bases between. Germline CDR1 SGHVS, CDR2 FNYEAQ. The DNA of the CDR3 is TGTGCCAGCAGCTTAGAGTCCCCCCCGGGTCGGGAGCAGTACTTC. Its protein is CASSLESPPGREQYF.

In this sample, this clonotype turned up a few times. V is TRBV6-2 or TRBV6-3 and J is TRBJ2-3; TRBD2 aligns across 8 bases. V lost 6 bases, J lost 4 bases, and 12 bases stayed unmatched. Per germline, CDR1 MNHEY and CDR2 SVGEGT. The CDR3 has 16 residues. The CDR3 DNA reads TGTGCCAGCAGGGCGGGAGGCTTGGTTAAAGCAGATACGCAGTATTTT. Its protein product is CASRAGGLVKADTQYF.